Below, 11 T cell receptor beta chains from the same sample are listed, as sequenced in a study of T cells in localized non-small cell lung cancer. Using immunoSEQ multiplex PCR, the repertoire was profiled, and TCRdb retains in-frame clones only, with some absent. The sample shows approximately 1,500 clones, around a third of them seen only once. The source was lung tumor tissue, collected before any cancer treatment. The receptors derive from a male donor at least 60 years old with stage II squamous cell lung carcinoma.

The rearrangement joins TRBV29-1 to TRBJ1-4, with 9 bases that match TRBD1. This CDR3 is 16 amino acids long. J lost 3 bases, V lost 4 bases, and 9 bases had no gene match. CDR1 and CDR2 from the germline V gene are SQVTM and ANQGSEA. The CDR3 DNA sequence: TGCAGCGTTGCCCTACAGGGGGCGGTTTCTAATGAAAAACTGTTTTTT. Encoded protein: CSVALQGAVSNEKLFF.

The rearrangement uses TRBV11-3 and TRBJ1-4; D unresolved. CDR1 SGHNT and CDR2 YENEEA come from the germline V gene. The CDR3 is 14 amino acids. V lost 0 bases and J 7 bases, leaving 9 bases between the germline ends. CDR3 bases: TGTGCCAGCAGCTTAGATTGGGCGGCTGAAAAACTGTTTTTT. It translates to CASSLDWAAEKLFF.

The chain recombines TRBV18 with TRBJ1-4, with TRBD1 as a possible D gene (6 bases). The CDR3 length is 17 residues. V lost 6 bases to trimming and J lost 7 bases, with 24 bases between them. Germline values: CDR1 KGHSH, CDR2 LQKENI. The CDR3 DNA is TGTGCCAGCTCGCCAAATCGACAGGTCGTATCTAGTGAAAAACTGTTTTTT. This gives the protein CASSPNRQVVSSEKLFF.

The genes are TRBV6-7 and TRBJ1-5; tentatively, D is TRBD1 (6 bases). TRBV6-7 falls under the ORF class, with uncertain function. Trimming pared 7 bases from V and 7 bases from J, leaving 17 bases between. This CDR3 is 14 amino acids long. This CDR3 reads CASTKGDRNQPQHF. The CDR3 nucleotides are TGTGCCAGCACTAAAGGAGACAGGAACCAGCCCCAGCATTTT.

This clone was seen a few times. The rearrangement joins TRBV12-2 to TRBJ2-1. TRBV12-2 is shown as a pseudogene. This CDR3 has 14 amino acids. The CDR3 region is CAGGGGSSYNEQFF. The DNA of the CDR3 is TGTGCCGGCGGAGGGGGGAGCTCTTACAATGAGCAGTTCTTC.

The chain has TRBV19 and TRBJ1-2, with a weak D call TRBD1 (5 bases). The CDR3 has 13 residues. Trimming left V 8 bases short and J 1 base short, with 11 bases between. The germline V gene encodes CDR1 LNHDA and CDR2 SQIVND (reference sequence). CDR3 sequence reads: CASGLGGNYGYTF. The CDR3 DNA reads TGTGCCAGTGGTCTTGGGGGTAACTATGGCTACACCTTC.

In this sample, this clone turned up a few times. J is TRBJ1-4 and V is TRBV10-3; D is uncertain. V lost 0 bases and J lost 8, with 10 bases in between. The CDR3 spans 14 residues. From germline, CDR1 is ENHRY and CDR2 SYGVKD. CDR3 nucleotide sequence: TGTGCCATCAGTGAGTCGGCAGGAGGCGAAAAACTGTTTTTT. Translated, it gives CAISESAGGEKLFF.

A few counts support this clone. The CDR3 is CASSSGYSYNSPLHF. CDR3 sequence (DNA): TGTGCCAGCAGCTCGGGGTATTCCTATAATTCACCCCTCCACTTT. V is TRBV11-3 and J is TRBJ1-6; D uncertain. The CDR3 is 15 amino acids. Trimming left V 4 bases short and J 1 base short, with 8 bases between. Germline CDR1 reads SGHNT; CDR2 reads YENEEA.

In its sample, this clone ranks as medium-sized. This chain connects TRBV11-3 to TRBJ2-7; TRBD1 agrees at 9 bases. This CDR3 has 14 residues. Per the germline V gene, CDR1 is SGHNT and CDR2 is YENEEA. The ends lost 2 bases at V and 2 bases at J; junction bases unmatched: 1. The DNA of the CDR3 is TGTGCCAGCAGCTTATGGACAGGGGCCTACGAGCAGTACTTC. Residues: CASSLWTGAYEQYF. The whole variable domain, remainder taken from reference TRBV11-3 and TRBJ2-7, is EAGVVQSPRYKIIEKKQPVAFWCNPISGHNTLYWYLQNLGQGPELLIRYENEEAVDDSQLPKDRFSAERLKGVDSTLKIQPAELGDSAVYLCASSLWTGAYEQYFGPGTRLTVT.

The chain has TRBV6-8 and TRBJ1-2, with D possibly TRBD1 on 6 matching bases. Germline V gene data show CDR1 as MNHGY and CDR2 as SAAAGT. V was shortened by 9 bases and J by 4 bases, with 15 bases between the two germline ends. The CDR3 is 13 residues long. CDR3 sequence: CASSAGAGYGYTF. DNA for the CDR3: TGTGCCAGTTCAGCAGGGGCTGGCTATGGCTACACCTTC.

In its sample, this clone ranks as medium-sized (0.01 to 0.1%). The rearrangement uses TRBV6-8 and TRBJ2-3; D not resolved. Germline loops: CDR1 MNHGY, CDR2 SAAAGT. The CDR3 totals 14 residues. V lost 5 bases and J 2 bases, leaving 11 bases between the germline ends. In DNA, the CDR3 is TGTGCCAGCAGTGACGTCCTTGACACAGATACGCAGTATTTT. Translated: CASSDVLDTDTQYF.